The 13 T cell receptor beta chains below come from one sample, sequenced in a study of blood T cell repertoires in COVID-19. Profiled with immunoSEQ multiplex PCR; TCRdb holds only in-frame clones, not every one. Found here are roughly 220,000 clones, 80% to 90% of them singletons; the top ten hold roughly 3%. The sample comprised PBMCs or T cells enriched from blood (not recorded which). The receptors come from a woman in her late teens or twenties in a cohort exposed to, infected with or recovered from COVID-19 (not recorded which).

The chain uses TRBV7-9 and TRBJ2-1; D perhaps matches TRBD2 (6 bases). Germline V CDR1 and CDR2: SEHNR, FQNEAQ (reference sequence). This CDR3 region has 13 residues. Trimming removed 4 bases from V and 8 bases from J, with 12 bases in between. The CDR3 sequence: CASSSGERDEQFF. The CDR3 bases are TGTGCCAGCAGCTCGGGGGAAAGGGATGAGCAGTTCTTC.

This clone was counted once. The chain recombines TRBV2 with TRBJ1-3; D not certain. Germline V CDR1 and CDR2: SNHLY, FYNNEI. CDR3 length: 14 residues. The V end was cut by 3 bases, the J end by 3 bases, with 9 bases between. DNA of the CDR3: TGTGCCAGCAGTGATCGGGGAAATGGAAACACCATATATTTT. Translation: CASSDRGNGNTIYF.

The chain carries TRBV10-3 and TRBJ1-1; D is unresolved. Germline V CDR1 and CDR2: ENHRY, SYGVKD. This CDR3 is 14 amino acids long. V lost 6 bases and J lost 2, with 13 bases in between. The DNA for the CDR3 is TGTGCCATCAGCCCTGTTACAAGAAACACTGAAGCTTTCTTT. This translates into CAISPVTRNTEAFF.

The chain uses TRBV10-1 and TRBJ1-1, with D hard to call. V was pared by 4 bases and J by 5 bases, with 14 bases between. Germline V gene lookup returns CDR1 WNHNN and CDR2 SYGVQD (reference sequence). The length of the CDR3 is 14 residues. CDR3 nucleotides: TGCGCCAGCAGTGCCCAGAGGCTGGGTACTGAAGCTTTCTTT. Amino acids: CASSAQRLGTEAFF.

The rearrangement uses TRBV6-1 and TRBJ2-7; TRBD2 might be the D (5 bases). Trimming left V 3 bases short and J 4 bases short, with 10 bases between. The CDR3 loop spans 13 amino acids. The germline CDR1 and CDR2 sequences are MNHNS and SASEGT. The CDR3 DNA reads as TGTGCCAGCAGTGAGCGGGCCGGTTACGAGCAGTACTTC. The encoded protein is CASSERAGYEQYF.

This chain joins TRBV7-3 and TRBJ1-1; 7 bases fit TRBD1. CDR3 length: 14 amino acids. Germline V gives CDR1 SGHTA, CDR2 FQGTGA. Trimming took 5 bases from V and 3 from J; bases not matched to a gene: 6. The CDR3 loop reads CASSRQGGDTEAFF. In DNA form, the CDR3 reads TGTGCCAGCAGCCGACAGGGTGGAGACACTGAAGCTTTCTTT.

The chain couples TRBV5-1 to TRBJ2-5; the D is unclear. The germline V gene has CDR1 SGHRS and CDR2 YFSETQ. The CDR3 sequence is 15 residues long. Trimming stripped 2 bases from V and 5 bases from J, with 16 bases between. CDR3 region: CASSLLYSGEETQYF. The CDR3 DNA follows: TGCGCCAGCAGCTTATTGTACTCTGGTGAGGAGACCCAGTACTTC.

The chain has TRBV9 and TRBJ1-5; D may be TRBD1 (5 bases). The CDR3 is 14 residues long. The germline V gene encodes CDR1 SGDLS and CDR2 YYNGEE. V shed 2 bases and J shed 0 bases, with 6 bases lying between them. CDR3 in DNA: TGTGCCAGCAGCGTGACAGATAGCAATCAGCCCCAGCATTTT. It specifies CASSVTDSNQPQHF.

The chain carries TRBV25-1 and TRBJ2-5, with TRBD2 matching 12 bases. Germline CDR1 MGHDK, CDR2 SYGVNS. The J segment lost 4 bases and the V segment lost 5 bases, leaving 11 bases of the junction unmatched. The CDR3 has 17 residues. The CDR3 nucleotides read TGTGCCAGCAGTCAAGGGAGGACTAGCGGGACGAGAGAGACCCAGTACTTC. This gives the protein CASSQGRTSGTRETQYF. The whole variable domain, filled in from reference TRBV25-1 and TRBJ2-5, reads EADIYQTPRYLVIGTGKKITLECSQTMGHDKMYWYQQDPGMELHLIHYSYGVNSTEKGDLSSESTVSRIRTEHFPLTLESARPSHTSQYLCASSQGRTSGTRETQYFGPGTRLLVL.

The rearrangement joins TRBV6-1 to TRBJ1-2; TRBD1 might be the D (5 bases). The CDR3 extends over 13 amino acids. V dropped 3 bases and J dropped 6 bases, with 11 bases sitting between them. The germline gives CDR1 MNHNS, CDR2 SASEGT. CDR3 nucleotides: TGTGCCAGCAGTGACAGGGTATGGGATGGCTACACCTTC. Amino acid sequence: CASSDRVWDGYTF.

This chain connects TRBV15 to TRBJ2-7, with 14 bases that match TRBD2. The CDR3 consists of 19 residues. Germline V gives CDR1 LNHNV, CDR2 YYDKDF (reference sequence). Trimming took 2 bases from V and 3 from J; bases not matched to a gene: 12. In nucleotides, the CDR3 is TGTGCCACCAGCAGATCACGTGGGACTAGCGGGAGTCCCCTCTACGAGCAGTACTTC. Encoded protein: CATSRSRGTSGSPLYEQYF.

V and J are TRBV7-9 and TRBJ1-3; 7 bases are a match to TRBD1. V lost 5 bases, J lost 0 bases, and 4 bases stayed unmatched. Per the germline V gene, CDR1 is SEHNR and CDR2 is FQNEAQ (reference sequence). The CDR3 length is 15 residues. In DNA form, the CDR3 reads TGTGCCAGCAGCCCGGGGACAGTCTCTGGAAACACCATATATTTT. Translating gives CASSPGTVSGNTIYF.

The gene calls are TRBV6-5 and TRBJ1-2; 10 nucleotides line up with TRBD1. Germline loops: CDR1 MNHEY, CDR2 SVGAGI. CDR3 length: 15 amino acids. Trimming at V came to 5 bases and at J to 3 bases, leaving 6 bases not matched to a gene. CDR3 protein: CASSLDRGLDYGYTF. In nucleotides, the CDR3 is TGTGCCAGCAGTCTGGACAGGGGGTTAGACTATGGCTACACCTTC.